Listed below are T cell receptor beta chains from one sample, sequenced in a study of PD-1 blockade in mismatch repair-deficient tumors. This table comes from immunoSEQ multiplex PCR, and its TCRdb copy is limited to in-frame clones, with some not included. The table has under 20,000 clones, more than 65% seen once. Source: PBMCs, taken 52 weeks after starting pembrolizumab. Receptor source: an adult with mismatch repair-deficient cancer. Both conserved end residues are part of each CDR3. D genes are given only for firm matches. Only part of the rows carry a size: once, few, many, or a class if the clone is expanded.

clone size	CDR3 length	V gene	D gene	J gene	CDR3 protein	CDR3 DNA
once	14	TRBV7-9	TRBD2	TRBJ2-3	CAISRREVADTQYF	TGTGCCATTTCGCGGCGGGAGGTAGCCGATACGCAGTATTTT
-	17	TRBV28	TRBD2	TRBJ2-7	CASSLSSSGRPSLEQYF	TGTGCCAGCAGTTTATCTTCTAGCGGGAGGCCCTCGCTGGAGCAGTACTTC
-	16	TRBV18	TRBD2	TRBJ2-1	CASSSQVSGTYNEQFF	TGTGCCAGCTCATCACAGGTTAGCGGGACTTACAATGAGCAGTTCTTC
-	13	TRBV27	-	TRBJ2-1	CASSPGGYNEQFF	TGTGCCAGCAGTCCAGGTGGCTACAATGAGCAGTTCTTC
-	14	TRBV7-2	TRBD1	TRBJ2-7	CASSSFTGGAGQYF	TGTGCCAGCAGCTCGTTCACAGGGGGCGCGGGGCAGTACTTC
-	17	TRBV5-5	-	TRBJ2-3	CASSLLAGQRFTDTQYF	TGTGCCAGCAGCTTACTTGCGGGACAGAGATTCACAGATACGCAGTATTTT
-	17	TRBV7-9	-	TRBJ2-1	CASSLDPTGKIYNEQFF	TGTGCCAGCAGCTTAGATCCCACAGGAAAGATCTACAATGAGCAGTTCTTC
few	15	TRBV7-2	-	TRBJ1-6	CASSSRVGAGSPLHF	TGTGCCAGCAGCTCCCGAGTGGGCGCAGGCTCACCCCTCCACTTT
few	15	TRBV27	TRBD1	TRBJ1-5	CASSLRRTGRQPQHF	TGTGCCAGCAGTTTACGCAGGACAGGTCGACAGCCCCAGCATTTT
-	18	TRBV12-5	TRBD1	TRBJ2-7	CASGLVILDRGKSYEQYF	TGTGCTAGTGGTTTGGTCATCCTGGACAGGGGGAAATCCTACGAGCAGTACTTC
-	15	TRBV6-5	TRBD1	TRBJ1-2	CASSLDRGINYGYTF	TGTGCCAGCAGTCTTGACAGGGGCATTAACTATGGCTACACCTTC
-	15	TRBV6-1	TRBD1	TRBJ1-3	CASSEAQGQGYTIYF	TGTGCCAGCAGTGAAGCGCAAGGACAGGGCTACACCATATATTTT
-	20	TRBV4-1	TRBD1	TRBJ1-5	CASSQVGYMGTAIGNQPQHF	TGCGCCAGCAGCCAAGTAGGCTATATGGGGACAGCCATAGGCAATCAGCCCCAGCATTTT
-	15	TRBV14	TRBD1	TRBJ1-1	CASSDRQGLSTEAFF	TGTGCCAGCAGCGACCGACAGGGGCTCAGCACTGAAGCTTTCTTT
-	14	TRBV7-9	-	TRBJ2-5	CASSFKWAQETQYF	TGTGCCAGCAGCTTTAAGTGGGCTCAAGAGACCCAGTACTTC
-	15	TRBV7-9	-	TRBJ1-5	CASSSDMVPNQPQHF	TGTGCCAGCAGCTCCGACATGGTTCCCAATCAGCCCCAGCATTTT
-	15	TRBV10-2	TRBD1	TRBJ1-4	CASSETHRGDEKLFF	TGCGCCAGCAGTGAGACCCACAGGGGGGACGAAAAACTGTTTTTT
-	14	TRBV19	-	TRBJ2-5	CASSTTWGSETQYF	TGTGCCAGTTCGACTACTTGGGGTTCAGAGACCCAGTACTTC
-	15	TRBV18	TRBD2	TRBJ2-1	CASSPSGGPYNEQFF	TGTGCCAGCTCACCGTCGGGAGGGCCCTACAATGAGCAGTTCTTC
few	14	TRBV9	TRBD1	TRBJ2-7	CAIVPGQATLEQYF	TGTGCCATTGTACCGGGACAGGCCACGTTAGAGCAGTACTTC
-	14	TRBV29-1	TRBD1	TRBJ1-5	CSVSGTGVKQPQHF	TGCAGCGTCTCCGGGACAGGGGTGAAGCAGCCCCAGCATTTT
-	16	TRBV10-3	TRBD2	TRBJ2-3	CAISEPGLAGTDTQYF	TGTGCCATCAGTGAGCCTGGACTAGCGGGCACAGATACGCAGTATTTT
-	13	TRBV30	TRBD2	TRBJ2-2	CAWTRGGTGELFF	TGTGCCTGGACACGCGGGGGCACCGGGGAGCTGTTTTTT
-	15	TRBV28	TRBD1	TRBJ2-7	CASSLPGQLHYEQYF	TGTGCCAGCAGTTTACCGGGACAGCTTCACTACGAGCAGTACTTC
few	12	TRBV29-1	-	TRBJ2-7	CSVVEGTYEQYF	TGCAGCGTTGTGGAGGGAACCTACGAGCAGTACTTC
-	13	TRBV18	-	TRBJ1-1	CASSPPQGTEAFF	TGTGCCAGCTCACCACCCCAGGGCACTGAAGCTTTCTTT
-	16	TRBV5-1	TRBD2	TRBJ2-2	CASSLPLAGGAGELFF	TGCGCCAGCAGCCTCCCACTAGCGGGAGGGGCCGGGGAGCTGTTTTTT
-	15	TRBV19	-	TRBJ2-1	CASSQTRNSYNEQFF	TGTGCCAGTAGTCAAACTAGAAACTCCTACAATGAGCAGTTCTTC
-	11	TRBV30	-	TRBJ2-1	CAWSSVNEQFF	TGTGCCTGGAGCAGCGTCAATGAGCAGTTCTTC
-	13	TRBV7-8	-	TRBJ2-3	CASSLGRSDTQYF	TGTGCCAGCAGCTTAGGCCGGTCAGATACGCAGTATTTT
once	16	TRBV5-6	TRBD1	TRBJ1-1	CASSRLGTGIDAEAFF	TGTGCCAGCAGCCGTCTCGGGACAGGGATAGACGCTGAAGCTTTCTTT
once	15	TRBV6-1	TRBD1	TRBJ2-1	CASSERQGAYNEQFF	TGTGCCAGCAGTGAGAGGCAGGGGGCTTACAATGAGCAGTTCTTC
-	16	TRBV5-4	TRBD1	TRBJ2-1	CASRGGAGQGGDEQFF	TGTGCCAGCAGAGGTGGAGCAGGACAGGGAGGCGATGAGCAGTTCTTC
-	14	TRBV6-1	TRBD1	TRBJ1-1	CASRILQGMTEAFF	TGTGCCAGCAGGATCCTACAGGGGATGACTGAAGCTTTCTTT
once	14	TRBV2	-	TRBJ2-1	CASGGVGASWGGFF	TGTGCCAGCGGGGGGGTGGGGGCCTCCTGGGGTGGGTTCTTC
-	11	TRBV28	-	TRBJ1-5	CASSINQPQHF	TGTGCCAGCAGTATAAATCAGCCCCAGCATTTT
-	17	TRBV7-9	-	TRBJ1-1	CASSPLIPVGGNTEAFF	TGTGCCAGCAGCCCCCTAATCCCGGTAGGCGGGAACACTGAAGCTTTCTTT
-	12	TRBV6-6	-	TRBJ2-5	CASSYSGETQYF	TGTGCCAGCAGTTACTCCGGGGAGACCCAGTACTTC
few	16	TRBV5-1	-	TRBJ2-7	CASSPQGLTTLYEQYF	TGCGCCAGCAGCCCCCAAGGACTCACGACCCTCTACGAGCAGTACTTC
-	15	TRBV2	-	TRBJ1-1	CASSEGWGFGPEAFF	TGTGCCAGCAGTGAAGGGTGGGGCTTTGGCCCTGAAGCTTTCTTT
-	14	TRBV18	TRBD2	TRBJ2-3	CASSPEAGAAQQYF	TGTGCCAGCTCACCTGAGGCGGGAGCGGCCCAGCAGTATTTT
few	16	TRBV14	TRBD1	TRBJ2-7	CASSQTPGQGTYEQYF	TGTGCCAGCAGCCAAACTCCGGGACAGGGGACCTACGAGCAGTACTTC
-	16	TRBV19	TRBD1	TRBJ1-1	CASSFRGGQGITEAFF	TGTGCCAGTAGTTTCCGAGGGGGACAGGGCATCACTGAAGCTTTCTTT
few	14	TRBV7-6	-	TRBJ2-7	CASSHRSMHYEQYF	TGTGCCAGCAGCCATCGGAGTATGCATTACGAGCAGTACTTC
once	14	TRBV18	TRBD1	TRBJ2-5	CASSPNRGQETQYF	TGTGCCAGCTCACCCAACAGGGGGCAAGAGACCCAGTACTTC
once	12	TRBV30	-	TRBJ2-2	CAWSAGHGELFF	TGTGCCTGGAGTGCAGGGCACGGGGAGCTGTTTTTT
-	15	TRBV7-6	-	TRBJ1-4	CASSLAGTTNEKLFF	TGTGCCAGCAGCTTGGCCGGGACAACAAATGAAAAACTGTTTTTT
-	16	TRBV4-2	TRBD1	TRBJ2-6	CASSLGQGTGANVLTF	TGTGCCAGCAGCCTCGGACAGGGGACTGGGGCCAACGTCCTGACTTTC
-	14	TRBV19	-	TRBJ1-4	CASSTDGANEKLFF	TGTGCCAGTAGCACAGACGGGGCTAATGAAAAACTGTTTTTT
-	16	TRBV5-1	-	TRBJ2-3	CASSPGRGYSTDTQYF	TGCGCCAGCAGCCCGGGCCGGGGTTATAGCACAGATACGCAGTATTTT
-	13	TRBV5-8	-	TRBJ1-5	CASSSWGDQPQHF	TGTGCCAGCAGCTCATGGGGGGATCAGCCCCAGCATTTT
-	13	TRBV30	-	TRBJ1-1	CAWSFTLNTEAFF	TGTGCCTGGAGTTTTACTCTTAACACTGAAGCTTTCTTT
-	17	TRBV7-8	-	TRBJ2-3	CASSLAARDVFTDTQYF	TGTGCCAGCAGCTTAGCGGCGAGGGATGTGTTCACAGATACGCAGTATTTT
-	14	TRBV28	TRBD1	TRBJ1-2	CASGITGQAEGYTF	TGTGCCAGCGGGATTACCGGACAGGCGGAAGGCTACACCTTC
-	18	TRBV30	TRBD2	TRBJ2-5	CAWSVGEVAGGPRETQYF	TGTGCCTGGAGTGTGGGGGAAGTAGCGGGAGGGCCAAGGGAGACCCAGTACTTC
-	15	TRBV9	TRBD1	TRBJ1-1	CASSVGSGGYTEAFF	TGTGCCAGCAGCGTCGGTTCAGGGGGTTACACTGAAGCTTTCTTT
-	15	TRBV7-3	TRBD2	TRBJ2-1	CASSFGLADLNEQFF	TGTGCCAGCAGCTTCGGACTAGCGGATCTCAATGAGCAGTTCTTC
once	14	TRBV29-1	-	TRBJ1-5	CSVSHPGGNQPQHF	TGCAGCGTTTCCCACCCAGGGGGCAATCAGCCCCAGCATTTT
-	14	TRBV18	TRBD2	TRBJ2-3	CASSPSTSGAIQYF	TGTGCCAGCTCCCCCTCGACTAGCGGGGCCATCCAGTATTTT